This is a list of T cell receptor beta chains from one sample in a study of blood T cell repertoires in COVID-19. Sequencing was performed with immunoSEQ multiplex PCR; in TCRdb, only in-frame clones are kept and a portion is missing. The sample has roughly 97,000 clones; 60% to 85% are singletons. The material sequenced was peripheral blood. These receptors came from a man between 65 and 85 years old with acute or convalescent COVID-19. The CDR3 runs from the conserved cysteine through the conserved F or W. A D gene is named only where the DNA matches it firmly. Part of the rows lack a size; the others show once, few, many or a class for expanded clones.

abundance	d_gene	v_gene	j_gene	CDR3nt	CDR3aa
-	TRBD1	TRBV5-1	TRBJ1-6	TGCGCCAGCAGCCAGGGACAGAGCTCCTATAATTCACCCCTCCACTTT	CASSQGQSSYNSPLHF
-	TRBD1	TRBV6-5	TRBJ1-2	TGTGCCAGCAGTAAATACCAGGGGGCTGCTGGCTACACCTTC	CASSKYQGAAGYTF
-	TRBD1	TRBV3-1/TRBV3-2	TRBJ2-2	TGTGCCAGCAGCCGAGAAAAACCGGGACAGGTGTCCGGGGAGCTGTTTTTT	CASSREKPGQVSGELFF
-	TRBD1	TRBV28	TRBJ1-5	TGTGCCAGCAGTTTATCTCGGCAGGGGGTAACTGGACAGCCCCAGCATTTT	CASSLSRQGVTGQPQHF
-	-	TRBV15	TRBJ2-2	TGTGCCACCAGCAGGGGGGGAATCGACAGGGCCGCGGCCGGGGAGCTGTTTTTT	CATSRGGIDRAAAGELFF
-	TRBD1	TRBV15	TRBJ2-5	TGTGCCACCAGCAGAGATAAAGGGGGCAGCACCATCCAAGAGACCCAGTACTTC	CATSRDKGGSTIQETQYF
-	-	TRBV7-2	TRBJ1-1	TGTGCCAGCAGCTTCTTAAAACAGGGAAAAACTGAAGCTTTCTTT	CASSFLKQGKTEAFF
-	TRBD1	TRBV11-2	TRBJ2-3	TGTGCCAGCAGCTTCCCGACAGGGGAAACAGATACGCAGTATTTT	CASSFPTGETDTQYF
-	-	TRBV5-1	TRBJ1-6	TGCGCCAGCAGCCCCAGTGGAGACTCACCCCTCCACTTT	CASSPSGDSPLHF
-	-	TRBV29-1	TRBJ2-2	TGCAGCGTTGAAGATTGGGAGCGGAACACCGGGGAGCTGTTTTTT	CSVEDWERNTGELFF
few	-	TRBV14	TRBJ2-2	TGTGCCAGCAGCCAAGAGCACAGGAAGTCCGGGGAGCTGTTTTTT	CASSQEHRKSGELFF
few	TRBD1	TRBV14	TRBJ1-1	TGTGCCAGCAGCCAAGTTGGAATAGTGGACAGGGATACTGAAGCTTTCTTT	CASSQVGIVDRDTEAFF
-	-	TRBV19	TRBJ2-1	TGTGCCAGTAGTTCTTTGAGCTCCTACAATGAGCAGTTCTTC	CASSSLSSYNEQFF
-	-	TRBV5-1	TRBJ1-4	TGCGCCAGCAGCTTGAATTCAGGCGCTGAAAAACTGTTTTTT	CASSLNSGAEKLFF